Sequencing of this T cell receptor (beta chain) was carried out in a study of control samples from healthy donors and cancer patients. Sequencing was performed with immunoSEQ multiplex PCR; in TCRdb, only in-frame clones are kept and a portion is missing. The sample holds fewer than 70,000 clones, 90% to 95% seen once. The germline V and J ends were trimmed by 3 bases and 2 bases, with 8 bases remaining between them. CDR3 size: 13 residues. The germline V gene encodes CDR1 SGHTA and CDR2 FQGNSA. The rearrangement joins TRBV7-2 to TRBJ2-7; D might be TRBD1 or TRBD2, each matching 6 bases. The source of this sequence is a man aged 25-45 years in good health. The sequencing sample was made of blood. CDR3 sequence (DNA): TGTGCCAGCAGCTTCGGGGGCGCCTACGAGCAGTACTTC. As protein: CASSFGGAYEQYF.